The 5 T cell receptor beta chains given below trace back to one sample, sequenced in a study of blood T cell repertoires in COVID-19. Produced via immunoSEQ multiplex PCR; TCRdb's table is partial and in-frame only. The table has approximately 89,000 clones, roughly 80% seen once. Sequenced sample: peripheral blood. Source of these receptors: a human donor in a cohort sampled during active COVID-19.

The chain combines TRBV28 with TRBJ1-1, with a weak D call TRBD1 (6 bases). The ends were cut back, 3 bases at V and 13 bases at J, with 21 bases in the middle. Per the germline V gene, CDR1 is MDHEN and CDR2 is SYDVKM. The CDR3 spans 14 residues. The CDR3 region has the DNA TGTGCCAGCAGTTTGGGCCTTCAAACAGGGTCGCTTTTCTTT. This codes for CASSLGLQTGSLFF.

The genes are TRBV5-1 and TRBJ2-5; D remains ambiguous. The CDR3 has 14 residues. In germline, CDR1 is SGHRS, CDR2 YFSETQ. V shed 1 base and J shed 1 base, with 8 bases lying between them. The CDR3 sequence is CASSLPSFQETQYF. The CDR3 DNA sequence: TGCGCCAGCAGCTTGCCGTCTTTCCAAGAGACCCAGTACTTC.

The chain recombines TRBV18 with TRBJ2-3; 7 bases are shared with TRBD2. Germline-derived CDR1 and CDR2 are KGHSH and LQKENI. The CDR3 runs 15 residues. J was trimmed by 2 bases and V by 2 bases; bases with no gene match: 4. The CDR3 loop reads CASSPTSAATDTQYF. The DNA of the CDR3 is TGTGCCAGCTCACCAACTAGCGCTGCCACAGATACGCAGTATTTT.

The CDR3 region has the DNA TGTGCCAGTGGGGCGGGAGTACAGACCGGGGAGCTGTTTTTT. This encodes CASGAGVQTGELFF. The V gene is TRBV19, the J gene TRBJ2-2, with 7 bases lining up with TRBD2. Germline CDR1 is LNHDA and CDR2 is SQIVND (reference sequence). Trimming cost V 8 bases and J 5 bases; bases outside gene matches: 8. The CDR3 runs to 14 residues.

V usage is TRBV7-9 and J usage is TRBJ2-7, with 9 nucleotides matching TRBD1. Trimming removed 1 base from V and 5 bases from J; junction bases left unmatched: 6. The CDR3 has 15 amino acids. CDR1 and CDR2 (germline): SEHNR, FQNEAQ (reference sequence). The CDR3: CASSLETGGRNEQYF. The CDR3 region has the DNA TGTGCCAGCAGCTTAGAGACAGGGGGGCGAAACGAGCAGTACTTC.